These 5 T cell receptor beta chains originate from one sample sequenced in a study of CXCR3-negative and CXCR3-positive naive CD8 T cells. Via 5' RACE with UMI labels, TRB cDNA libraries were prepared. Using the 5' RACE reads, TCRdb records one entry per CDR3 protein without DNA. The record lists 45,000 to 75,000 distinct CDR3 sequences, of which the ten most abundant hold approximately 0.43%. Specimen: naive CXCR3- CD8+ T cells from blood. The subset here: CD45RO-CCR7+CD27+CD95- naive CD8+ T cells lacking CXCR3 (TNR3-). Receptor source: a human donor in good health. Some clones in this sample may be carry-over from other donors' samples.

The genes are TRBV5-5 and TRBJ2-2; without DNA, the TCRdb call of TRBD2 cannot be checked. CDR1 and CDR2 from the germline V gene are SGHKS and YYEKEE (reference sequence). This CDR3 contains 16 residues. The CDR3 loop reads CASSFTAAGGIGELFF.

This chain's CDR3 is CASRPTRGSADTQYF. V and J are TRBV6-5 and TRBJ2-3; TCRdb's D gene call, TRBD1, goes unchecked for lack of DNA. Germline CDR1 MNHEY, CDR2 SVGAGI. CDR3 length: 15 amino acids.

This rearrangement joins TRBV12-3 or TRBV12-4 to TRBJ2-1; TCRdb outputs TRBD2, but without DNA this stays unchecked. This CDR3 region has 12 residues. The CDR3 loop is CASSPLVGEQFF.

This sequence joins TRBV19 and TRBJ1-3. Looked up from germline, CDR1 is LNHDA and CDR2 is SQIVND (reference sequence). The CDR3 is 14 amino acids. The CDR3 is CASSWGSSGNTIYF.

The chain is built from TRBV4-3 and TRBJ2-7; TCRdb designates TRBD1, a call that cannot be tested without DNA. Per germline, CDR1 LGHNA and CDR2 YSLEER. This CDR3 comprises 15 residues. The CDR3 spells CASSQDHGASYEQYF.